The rows below give T cell receptor beta chains drawn from one sample of a study of memory CD4+ T cells and cytomegalovirus serostatus. TCRdb's copy holds only in-frame clones and misses some; the assay was immunoSEQ multiplex PCR. The table shows 35,000 to 50,000 clones, with roughly four fifths occurring only once. The sequenced material came from memory CD4+ T cells from blood. The receptor set was obtained from an adult in good health and CMV-seronegative. Both conserved end residues are part of each CDR3. The order of the fields is V gene, clone size, J gene, D gene, CDR3 DNA, CDR3 protein. D genes are given only for firm matches. Not every row has a clone size; where given, it reads once, few, many or a size class.

TRBV7-2,.,TRBJ2-3,TRBD2,TGTGCCAGCCGGGAGGGGGGGACAGATACGCAGTATTTT,CASREGGTDTQYF
TRBV11-3,once,TRBJ2-2,TRBD1,TGTGCCAGCAGCCCCGGGACAGGGGAGGCCGGGGAGCTGTTTTTT,CASSPGTGEAGELFF
TRBV28,.,TRBJ1-2,.,TGTGCCAGCAGTTTACGGAGTTATGGCTACACCTTC,CASSLRSYGYTF
TRBV7-2,.,TRBJ2-5,.,TGTGCCAGCAGCTTAGCGCGTGAGACCCAGTACTTC,CASSLARETQYF
TRBV6-6,.,TRBJ2-3,TRBD2,TGTGCCAGCACCCCTTGGCGGGAGGGCCTCACAGATACGCAGTATTTT,CASTPWREGLTDTQYF
TRBV4-2,.,TRBJ2-7,TRBD2,TGTGCCAGCAGCCAAGCGGCTAGCGGGAGTGGATACGAGCAGTACTTC,CASSQAASGSGYEQYF
TRBV30,.,TRBJ1-1,.,TGTGCCTGGAGTGCCCGAAGAGGGAGGGGGATGAACACTGAAGCTTTCTTT,CAWSARRGRGMNTEAFF
TRBV19,once,TRBJ2-7,TRBD2,TGTGCCAGTAGTATGAGTAGCGGGAGCTCCTACGAGCAGTACTTC,CASSMSSGSSYEQYF
TRBV2,.,TRBJ2-5,TRBD1,TGTGCCAGCAGCGCACAGGGGGCTCAAGAGACCCAGTACTTC,CASSAQGAQETQYF
TRBV30,.,TRBJ1-2,.,TGTGCCTGGAGTCCTGGACAGTCCAACTATGGCTACACCTTC,CAWSPGQSNYGYTF
TRBV11-3,.,TRBJ1-1,.,TGTGCCAGCAGCTTAGAGGCATCCACTGAAGCTTTCTTT,CASSLEASTEAFF
TRBV5-1,.,TRBJ2-1,.,TGCGCCAGCAGCTTGGAAGGTGAGCAGTTCTTC,CASSLEGEQFF
TRBV7-8,.,TRBJ1-2,TRBD1,TGTGCCAGCAGCTCATACAGGGGGAGAGGCTACACCTTC,CASSSYRGRGYTF
TRBV11-2,.,TRBJ1-1,.,TGTGCCAGCAGCTTAGTTACGGACACTGAAGCTTTCTTT,CASSLVTDTEAFF
TRBV28,.,TRBJ2-7,.,TGTGCCAGCAGCCCAGAAGGGGGGAGGATTTACGAGCAGTACTTC,CASSPEGGRIYEQYF
TRBV18,.,TRBJ2-3,TRBD2,TGTGCCAGCTCACCACCTTTCAGCGGGACCCCCACAGATACGCAGTATTTT,CASSPPFSGTPTDTQYF
TRBV11-3,.,TRBJ2-3,.,TGTGCCAGCAGCTTAGGGGGCAGGATTGCAGATACGCAGTATTTT,CASSLGGRIADTQYF
TRBV7-2,.,TRBJ1-2,TRBD1,TGTGCCAGCAGCTTCCAGGGGGCTGGGGGCTACACCTTC,CASSFQGAGGYTF
TRBV7-2,few,TRBJ1-5,TRBD1,TGTGCCAGCAGCGGGCAGGGGGGCGGCAATCAGCCCCAGCATTTT,CASSGQGGGNQPQHF
TRBV5-4,.,TRBJ2-7,TRBD2,TGTGCCAGCAGCTATCGGACTAGCGGGGCCAGGTCCGAGCAGTACTTC,CASSYRTSGARSEQYF
TRBV10-3,.,TRBJ2-7,TRBD2,TGTGCCATCAGCGGGACTAGCAGAATACCGCGGGGGCAGTACTTC,CAISGTSRIPRGQYF
TRBV6-5,.,TRBJ1-2,.,TGTGCCAGCAGTTACAGGGGGGGCTACACCTTC,CASSYRGGYTF
TRBV2,.,TRBJ2-2,.,TGTGCCAGCAGTGAATCGCTGCAGGATTGGAAGCTGTTTTTT,CASSESLQDWKLFF
TRBV4-3,.,TRBJ2-7,TRBD2,TGCGCCAGCAGCCAAGAGTGGCTAGCGGGAAGCGAGCAGTACTTC,CASSQEWLAGSEQYF
TRBV6-6,.,TRBJ2-2,TRBD2,TGTGCCAGCAGAGGACTAGCGGGAGAGTCCGGGGAGCTGTTTTTT,CASRGLAGESGELFF
TRBV28,.,TRBJ1-1,.,TGTGCCAGCAGTTTCCTCGGGAGTACCCAGGGAGCTTTCTTT,CASSFLGSTQGAFF
TRBV7-2,.,TRBJ2-1,TRBD2,TGTGCCAGCAGCTTATATTCTAGGGAGGGTGAGCAGTTCTTC,CASSLYSREGEQFF
TRBV18,.,TRBJ1-2,.,TGTGCCAGCTCACCAGAGACAGATAACTATGGCTACACCTTC,CASSPETDNYGYTF
TRBV2,.,TRBJ1-5,.,TGTGCCAGCAGTCGTACGGGGCCCCAGCATTTT,CASSRTGPQHF
TRBV27,.,TRBJ2-1,TRBD2,TGTGCCAGCAGTCCGGGACTAGCGGTCCTAGGGAATGAGCAGTTCTTC,CASSPGLAVLGNEQFF
TRBV30,.,TRBJ2-6,TRBD1,TGTGCCTGGAGTGTATGGGGACAGGGTGTCTCTGGGGCCAACGTCCTGACTTTC,CAWSVWGQGVSGANVLTF
TRBV19,.,TRBJ2-5,.,TGTGCCAGTAGTATATCGGCCCGAGACCCAGGGGCCCAGTACTTC,CASSISARDPGAQYF
TRBV7-2,few,TRBJ2-2,.,TGTGCCAGCAGCTTAGCTTTGAGGGGTCTCAGGACCGGGGAGCTGTTTTTT,CASSLALRGLRTGELFF
TRBV27,few,TRBJ2-2,TRBD1,TGTGCCAGCAGCCGCGGTCCAACAGGGGGCGCATTGGGCACCGGGGAGCTGTTTTTT,CASSRGPTGGALGTGELFF
TRBV30,.,TRBJ2-2,TRBD2,TGTGCCTGGAGTCGTGGGACTAAGCTGAACACCGGGGAGCTGTTTTTT,CAWSRGTKLNTGELFF
TRBV5-3,few,TRBJ2-1,TRBD2,TGTGCCAGAAGCCACCGGGACTACTCCTACAATGAGCAGTTCTTC,CARSHRDYSYNEQFF
TRBV10-1,.,TRBJ2-7,.,TGCGCCAGCAGTGCAACAAGACAGGTACCATCCCACGAGCAGTACTTC,CASSATRQVPSHEQYF
TRBV7-2,.,TRBJ2-7,.,TGTGCCAGCAGCCTGACTGGGGCAGAGGGCTCCTACGAGCAGTACTTC,CASSLTGAEGSYEQYF
TRBV9,.,TRBJ2-7,.,TGTGCCAGCAGCGTAGGGGGCAGCGGGCGATCCTACGAGCAGTACTTC,CASSVGGSGRSYEQYF
TRBV19,.,TRBJ2-3,TRBD1,TGTGCCAGTGGCGGGTGGGGGACAGAGAGCACAGATACGCAGTATTTT,CASGGWGTESTDTQYF
TRBV5-1,.,TRBJ2-5,.,TGCGCCAGCAGCTTGGGGGCGGGCGTTCAAGAGACCCAGTACTTC,CASSLGAGVQETQYF
TRBV6-6,.,TRBJ1-1,.,TGTGCCAGCAGTTACTCGAATATGGTGAACACTGAAGCTTTCTTT,CASSYSNMVNTEAFF
TRBV5-1,.,TRBJ2-3,.,TGCGCCAGCAGCTATTACGGGAGACTGGGAGATACGCAGTATTTT,CASSYYGRLGDTQYF
TRBV25-1,.,TRBJ1-5,.,TGTGCCAGCAGTCCCCAGGGAGGAAATCAGCCCCAGCATTTT,CASSPQGGNQPQHF
TRBV6-5,.,TRBJ1-1,TRBD1,TGTGCCAGCAGTATAAGTTGGACAGGGGGCACTGAAGCTTTCTTT,CASSISWTGGTEAFF
TRBV5-6,.,TRBJ2-7,.,TGTGCCAGCAGCCCAGGGCCGGGAACCTACGAGCAGTACTTC,CASSPGPGTYEQYF
TRBV6-6,.,TRBJ2-1,TRBD2,TGTGCCAGCTACATAGCGGGAGAGGGGAGAAATGAGCAGTTCTTC,CASYIAGEGRNEQFF
TRBV18,.,TRBJ2-7,.,TGTGCCAGCTCACCGGAGGGACAAACCTACGAGCAGTACTTC,CASSPEGQTYEQYF
TRBV4-3,.,TRBJ2-1,.,TGCGCCAGCAGCCAGACTAGAGGGAATGAGCAGTTCTTC,CASSQTRGNEQFF
TRBV28,.,TRBJ1-5,.,TGTGCCAGCACCGTGGGTCAGCCCCAGCATTTT,CASTVGQPQHF
TRBV11-2,few,TRBJ2-1,TRBD2,TGTGCCAGCAGCCGAGGACTAGCGGAATACAATGAGCAGTTCTTC,CASSRGLAEYNEQFF
TRBV5-1,few,TRBJ2-3,.,TGCGCCAGCAGCTTACAGGGAGATACGCAGTATTTT,CASSLQGDTQYF
TRBV7-8,few,TRBJ2-2,TRBD2,TGTGCCAGCAGCTCTTACCTCCTTCCGGGACTAGCGGGGCGAAAAGGGGCCGGGGAGCTGTTTTTT,CASSSYLLPGLAGRKGAGELFF
TRBV6-6,.,TRBJ1-1,.,TGTGCCAGCAGTTACGCCGCGCTGAACACTGAAGCTTTCTTT,CASSYAALNTEAFF
TRBV5-1,.,TRBJ1-4,TRBD1,TGCGCCAGCAGCCCCTATGTGGACAGGGGTGGCGAAAAACTGTTTTTT,CASSPYVDRGGEKLFF
TRBV19,few,TRBJ2-4,.,TGTGCCAGTAGTACCCAGGGGGCCAAAAACATTCAGTACTTC,CASSTQGAKNIQYF
TRBV11-3,.,TRBJ2-7,TRBD1,TGTGCCAGCAGCTTAGGGGACAGGGACCACGAGCAGTACTTC,CASSLGDRDHEQYF
TRBV7-2,.,TRBJ1-4,TRBD1,TGTGCCAGCAGCCTCAGGGGGCCGACTAATGAAAAACTGTTTTTT,CASSLRGPTNEKLFF
TRBV25-1,.,TRBJ2-3,TRBD2,TGTGCCAGCGGCATAGCGGGTTACACAGATACGCAGTATTTT,CASGIAGYTDTQYF
TRBV7-2,few,TRBJ1-3,.,TGTGCCAGCAGCTTAACAGGGTACGGAAACACCATATATTTT,CASSLTGYGNTIYF